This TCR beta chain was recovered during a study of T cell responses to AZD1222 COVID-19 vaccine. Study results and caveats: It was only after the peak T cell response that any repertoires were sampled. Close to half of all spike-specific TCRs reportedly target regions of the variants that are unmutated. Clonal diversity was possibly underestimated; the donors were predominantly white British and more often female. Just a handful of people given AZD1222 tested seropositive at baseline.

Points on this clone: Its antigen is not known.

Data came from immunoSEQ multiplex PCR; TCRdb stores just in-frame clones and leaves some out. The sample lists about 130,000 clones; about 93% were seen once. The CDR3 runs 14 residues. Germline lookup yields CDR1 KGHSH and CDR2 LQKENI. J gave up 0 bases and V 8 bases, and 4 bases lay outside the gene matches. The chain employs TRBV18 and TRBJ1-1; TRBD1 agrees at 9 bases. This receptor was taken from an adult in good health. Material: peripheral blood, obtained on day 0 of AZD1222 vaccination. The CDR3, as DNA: TGTGCCAGCGCACGGGACAGGGTGAACACTGAAGCTTTCTTT. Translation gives CASARDRVNTEAFF.